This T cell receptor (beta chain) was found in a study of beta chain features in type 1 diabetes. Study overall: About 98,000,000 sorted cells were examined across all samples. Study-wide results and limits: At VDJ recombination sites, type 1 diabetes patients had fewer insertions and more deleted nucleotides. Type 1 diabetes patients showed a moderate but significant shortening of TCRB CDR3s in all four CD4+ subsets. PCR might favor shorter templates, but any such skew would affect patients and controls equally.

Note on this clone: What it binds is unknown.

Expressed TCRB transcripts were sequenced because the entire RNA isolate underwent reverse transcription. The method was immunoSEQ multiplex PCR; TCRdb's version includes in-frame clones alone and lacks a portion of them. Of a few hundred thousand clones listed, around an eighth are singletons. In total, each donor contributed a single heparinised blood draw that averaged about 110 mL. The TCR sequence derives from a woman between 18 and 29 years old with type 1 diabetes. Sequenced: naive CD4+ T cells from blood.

CDR3 amino acids: CACRQISGNTIYF. The CDR3 DNA is TGTGCCTGCCGACAGATCTCTGGAAACACCATATATTTT. The chain employs TRBV6-5 and TRBJ1-3; D is perhaps TRBD1 (5 bases). This CDR3 has 13 amino acids. Trimming shortened V by 11 bases and J by 0 bases, and 11 bases separated the two germline ends. Germline V CDR1 and CDR2: MNHEY, SVGAGI.